The 27 T cell receptor beta chains below all came from one sample that was sequenced in a study of CD8 T cells in Susac syndrome. RNA, at about 0.5 to 1 ug, was reverse transcribed with random hexamers. TCRdb re-analysed the immunoSEQ multiplex PCR reads in MiXCR, keeping a single row per CDR3 protein. The sample holds about 200,000 distinct CDR3 sequences, roughly 96% seen once. Source material: CD4+ T cells from PBMCs. All receptors derive from a human donor with multiple sclerosis.

The chain carries TRBV7-2 and TRBJ1-2; TRBD1 is a possible D gene (5 bases). V lost 0 bases to trimming and J lost 4 bases, with 12 bases between them. The germline gives CDR1 SGHTA, CDR2 FQGNSA. The CDR3 extends over 15 amino acids. The CDR3 DNA follows: TGTGCCAGCAGCTTAGCCGAGGGGAGATTCTATGGCTACACCTTC. Protein: CASSLAEGRFYGYTF.

The CDR3 DNA sequence: TGCAGTGCTAGAGACAGGTCCACAGATACGCAGTATTTT. This translates into CSARDRSTDTQYF. The rearrangement uses TRBV20-1 and TRBJ2-3; D is unresolved. This CDR3 is built from 13 residues. The germline V and J ends were trimmed by 0 bases and 2 bases, with 6 bases remaining between them. CDR1 is DFQATT, CDR2 SNEGSKA, per germline (reference sequence).

This clonotype was detected only once. V and J are TRBV20-1 and TRBJ1-2, with D possibly matching TRBD1 (5 bases). CDR3 length: 14 amino acids. The germline V gene encodes CDR1 DFQATT and CDR2 SNEGSKA (reference sequence). V lost 1 base and J 7 bases, leaving 16 bases between the germline ends. CDR3 nucleotides: TGCAGTGCTAGAGCGGGTGGTCGGGGGGGTGGCTACACCTTC. It codes for CSARAGGRGGGYTF.

The V gene is TRBV19, the J gene TRBJ2-7; TRBD2 matches 7 bases. CDR1 is LNHDA, CDR2 SQIVND, per germline (reference sequence). V gave up 5 bases and J gave up 3 bases; unmatched junction bases: 10. The CDR3 has 15 amino acids. The CDR3 sequence: CASSLGGSPGYEQYF. The CDR3 bases are TGTGCCAGTAGTTTAGGCGGGAGTCCGGGCTACGAGCAGTACTTC.

The V and J genes are TRBV12-5 and TRBJ1-5; D remains ambiguous. The CDR3 contains 14 residues. V lost 6 bases and J 3 bases, leaving 12 bases between the germline ends. Germline CDR1 LGHNT, CDR2 FRNRAP. Here the CDR3 DNA reads TGTGCTAGTGGCCTCACTCCGCTCAATCAGCCCCAGCATTTT. Its protein product is CASGLTPLNQPQHF. The whole variable domain, filled in from reference TRBV12-5 and TRBJ1-5, reads DARVTQTPRHKVTEMGQEVTMRCQPILGHNTVFWYRQTMMQGLELLAYFRNRAPLDDSGMPKDRFSAEMPDATLATLKIQPSEPRDSAVYFCASGLTPLNQPQHFGDGTRLSIL.

The rearrangement links TRBV12-3 or TRBV12-4 to TRBJ1-2; D is unclear. V was pared by 4 bases and J by 6 bases, with 12 bases between. The CDR3 is 13 amino acids. CDR3 nucleotide sequence: TGTGCCAGCAGTTCGGACGTTCGGGATGGCTACACCTTC. It yields the protein CASSSDVRDGYTF.

This clonotype has just one count. The chain uses TRBV23-1 and TRBJ1-1, with 7 positions matching TRBD1. TRBV23-1 is noted as an ORF with a role that remains uncertain. J gave up 0 bases and V 3 bases, and 4 bases lay outside the gene matches. This CDR3 has 15 residues. The CDR3 protein is CASSHLGTVNTEAFF. CDR3 nucleotides: TGCGCCAGCAGTCACCTCGGGACAGTGAACACTGAAGCTTTCTTT.

This chain joins TRBV29-1 and TRBJ1-5; 8 bases are shared with TRBD1. The CDR3 runs to 13 residues. V lost 5 bases to trimming and J lost 6 bases; unmatched junction nucleotides: 6. CDR1 is SQVTM, CDR2 ANQGSEA, per germline. CDR3 coding DNA: TGCAGCGTTACCCAGGGGGCGCGTCAGCCCCAGCATTTT. As protein: CSVTQGARQPQHF.

The J gene is TRBJ2-7, the V gene TRBV7-9, with 9 nucleotides matching TRBD1. Germline V lookup: CDR1 SEHNR, CDR2 FQNEAQ (reference sequence). With V trimmed by 2 bases and J by 3 bases, 5 bases remained unmatched. This CDR3 is 15 amino acids long. CDR3 DNA sequence: TGTGCCAGCAGCTTATACGGGACAGGGTTCTACGAGCAGTACTTC. Amino acids: CASSLYGTGFYEQYF.

V gene TRBV27 combines with J gene TRBJ2-3; TRBD2 matches 9 bases. The junction had 13 bases not matched to a gene; V was cut back by 4 bases and J by 5 bases. The CDR3 extends over 17 amino acids. The germline gives CDR1 MNHEY, CDR2 SMNVEV (reference sequence). CDR3 amino acids: CASSSLTGGGALDTQYF. The CDR3 nucleotides read TGTGCCAGCAGTTCCCTGACTGGCGGGGGGGCCCTAGATACGCAGTATTTT.

The chain carries TRBV29-1 and TRBJ2-2; D not resolved. Germline V gene lookup returns CDR1 SQVTM and CDR2 ANQGSEA. Trimming cost V 2 bases and J 0 bases, with 4 bases left between them. This CDR3 is built from 13 residues. Here the CDR3 reads CSVELSNTGELFF. The CDR3 coding sequence is TGCAGCGTTGAACTGTCGAACACCGGGGAGCTGTTTTTT.

The rearrangement links TRBV29-1 to TRBJ2-1; perhaps D is TRBD1 or TRBD2 (6 bases each). V was trimmed by 4 bases and J by 0 bases, leaving 10 bases between them. Germline lookup yields CDR1 SQVTM and CDR2 ANQGSEA. The CDR3 spans 14 residues. The CDR3 DNA reads as TGCAGCGTTGGGGGGGCTAGCTCCTACAATGAGCAGTTCTTC. Translated, it gives CSVGGASSYNEQFF.

The chain carries TRBV6-5 and TRBJ1-6; D possibly corresponds to TRBD1 (6 bases). CDR1 is MNHEY and CDR2 is SVGAGI in the germline V gene. The CDR3 consists of 13 residues. The ends were cut back, 5 bases at V and 9 bases at J, with 11 bases in the middle. The CDR3 nucleotides are TGTGCCAGCAGTAATCGACAGGCTTCACCCCTCCACTTT. As protein: CASSNRQASPLHF.

This chain links TRBV5-1 with TRBJ1-2, with TRBD1 identical over 9 bases. Germline CDR1 is SGHRS and CDR2 is YFSETQ. J lost 8 bases, V lost 3 bases, and 8 bases had no gene match. This CDR3 has 14 amino acids. The CDR3 is CASSSGDRVRGYTF. The CDR3 DNA reads as TGCGCCAGCAGCTCGGGGGACAGGGTAAGAGGCTACACCTTC.

The chain combines TRBV30 with TRBJ2-1; TRBD1 matches 9 bases. Germline V gene lookup returns CDR1 GTSNPN and CDR2 SVGIG (reference sequence). The CDR3 has 12 amino acids. J was trimmed by 9 bases and V by 0 bases; bases with no gene match: 0. The CDR3 sequence is CAWSVQGAEQFF. CDR3 in DNA: TGTGCCTGGAGTGTACAGGGGGCTGAGCAGTTCTTC. Variable domain in full (rest from reference TRBV30 and TRBJ2-1): SQTIHQWPATLVQPVGSPLSLECTVEGTSNPNLYWYRQAAGRGLQLLFYSVGIGQISSEVPQNLSASRPQDRQFILSSKKLLLSDSGFYLCAWSVQGAEQFFGPGTRLTVL.

The chain carries TRBV7-3 and TRBJ1-4; possibly TRBD1 for D (5 bases). Germline CDR1 and CDR2: SGHTA and FQGTGA. Between the trimmed V and J ends, which lost 5 bases and 4 bases, there was a span of 14 bases. The CDR3 is made up of 15 amino acids. The CDR3 DNA reads as TGTGCCAGCAGCCGATCCGGGGCAATTAATGAAAAACTGTTTTTT. It codes for CASSRSGAINEKLFF.

This chain uses TRBV6-2 or TRBV6-3 with TRBJ1-2; 11 bases match TRBD1. V lost 6 bases, J lost 8 bases, and 5 bases stayed unmatched. The CDR3 totals 13 residues. Looked up from germline, CDR1 is MNHEY and CDR2 is SVGEGT. The CDR3 protein is CASRGQGAGGYTF. The CDR3 nucleotides are TGTGCCAGCAGAGGACAGGGGGCGGGAGGCTACACCTTC.

This clonotype was detected a few times. The chain couples TRBV11-2 to TRBJ2-1; TRBD2 is a possible D gene (5 bases). CDR3 length equals 12 residues. Trimming left V 0 bases short and J 9 bases short, with 6 bases between. In germline, CDR1 is SGHAT, CDR2 FQNNGV. The CDR3 loop reads CASSLDRGEQFF. The CDR3 nucleotides are TGTGCCAGCAGCTTAGACCGGGGTGAGCAGTTCTTC.

The CDR3 DNA reads TGTGCCAGCAGCCCGACGAACCTTCTAGCGGAGCAGTTCTTC. Translating it yields CASSPTNLLAEQFF. The chain links TRBV7-9 to TRBJ2-1; weak D call: TRBD2 (6 bases). The CDR3 is 14 residues long. In germline, CDR1 is SEHNR, CDR2 FQNEAQ (reference sequence). The V end lost 5 bases, the J end lost 10 bases, and 18 bases lay between the germline ends.

The rearrangement joins TRBV20-1 to TRBJ1-2, with 8 nucleotides matching TRBD1. Germline trimming cut 3 bases from V and 5 bases from J; bases unmatched to any gene: 8. The CDR3 totals 14 residues. The germline gives CDR1 DFQATT, CDR2 SNEGSKA (reference sequence). For the CDR3, the DNA is TGCAGTGCTAGTAGACAGGGGCCGGCGTATGGCTACACCTTC. This translates into CSASRQGPAYGYTF.

The V and J genes are TRBV7-9 and TRBJ2-7, with D perhaps matching TRBD2 (6 bases). This CDR3 has 14 residues. Germline loops: CDR1 SEHNR, CDR2 FQNEAQ (reference sequence). Trimming shortened V by 2 bases and J by 1 base, and 9 bases separated the two germline ends. CDR3 nucleotides: TGTGCCAGCAGCTTAAATAGCGGTTCCTACGAGCAGTACTTC. Protein: CASSLNSGSYEQYF.

The rearrangement joins TRBV5-1 to TRBJ2-5, with a weak D call TRBD2 (6 bases). Deletions cut 4 bases from V and 1 base from J, with 11 bases between. The CDR3 runs 14 residues. The germline CDR1 and CDR2 sequences are SGHRS and YFSETQ. DNA of the CDR3: TGCGCCAGCAGCGAGCGGGCGATCCAAGAGACCCAGTACTTC. Residues: CASSERAIQETQYF.

The gene calls are TRBV19 and TRBJ2-1, with D possibly matching TRBD1 (7 bases). Germline assignment: CDR1 LNHDA and CDR2 SQIVND (reference sequence). Trimming took off 6 bases at V and 8 bases at J, with 17 bases between the two ends. The CDR3 totals 14 residues. This chain's CDR3 is CASSAYRGGDEQFF. As DNA, the CDR3 is TGTGCCAGTAGCGCGTACAGGGGAGGCGATGAGCAGTTCTTC.

The chain combines TRBV15 with TRBJ2-3; 7 nucleotides agree with TRBD2. This CDR3 region has 14 residues. Unmatched junction bases numbered 5, after V lost 8 bases and J lost 0 bases. Germline CDR1 LNHNV, CDR2 YYDKDF (reference sequence). The CDR3 reads CATERAGSTDTQYF. Here the CDR3 DNA reads TGTGCCACCGAAAGAGCGGGAAGCACAGATACGCAGTATTTT.

V usage is TRBV29-1 and J usage is TRBJ1-2, with D possibly matching TRBD1 (5 bases). This CDR3 spans 13 amino acids. The ends were cut back, 3 bases at V and 6 bases at J, with 14 bases in the middle. The germline V gene encodes CDR1 SQVTM and CDR2 ANQGSEA. CDR3 sequence reads: CSVEKAGANGYTF. CDR3 bases: TGCAGCGTTGAGAAGGCTGGGGCGAATGGCTACACCTTC.

The chain couples TRBV4-1 to TRBJ1-2; 10 bases agree with TRBD1. This CDR3 is built from 15 residues. V trimming: 1 base; J trimming: 4 bases; junction bases outside the gene matches: 3. CDR1 and CDR2 from the germline V gene are MGHRA and YSYEKL. The CDR3 loop reads CASSQGQGAVYGYTF. Here the CDR3 DNA reads TGCGCCAGCAGCCAAGGACAGGGGGCGGTCTATGGCTACACCTTC.

The rearrangement joins TRBV12-5 to TRBJ2-5; weak D call: TRBD1 (5 bases). The CDR3 length is 13 residues. Germline lookup yields CDR1 LGHNT and CDR2 FRNRAP. Trimming removed 4 bases at V and 4 bases at J, with 10 bases between. Written as DNA, the CDR3 is TGTGCTAGTGGTTCAACAGGACGAGAGACCCAGTACTTC. Protein product: CASGSTGRETQYF.